Listed here are 20 T cell receptor beta chains from one sample, sequenced in a study of shared clonotypes between healthy human individuals. Sequencing used immunoSEQ multiplex PCR; TCRdb keeps in-frame clones, though not all of them. The data contain about 2.3 million clones, 90% to 95% of them singletons. The sequencing sample was made of naive CD4+ T cells from PBMCs. Subset given: CD45RA+ positively selected. All receptors come from a man younger than 35 in good health. Some clones in this sample may be carry-over from other donors' samples.

The chain joins TRBV7-9 to TRBJ2-1; 8 bases are shared with TRBD1. CDR1 and CDR2 from the germline V gene are SEHNR and FQNEAQ (reference sequence). The J segment lost 7 bases and the V segment lost 3 bases, leaving 14 bases of the junction unmatched. The CDR3 contains 17 residues. Here the CDR3 reads CASSFFLGQERRNEQFF. DNA of the CDR3: TGTGCCAGCAGCTTCTTCCTGGGACAGGAACGACGAAATGAGCAGTTCTTC.

The chain combines TRBV28 with TRBJ2-3; weak D call: TRBD2 (5 bases). Deletions cut 5 bases from V and 5 bases from J, with 20 bases between. Germline V CDR1 and CDR2: MDHEN, SYDVKM. This CDR3 spans 16 amino acids. CDR3 sequence: CASSPGEGLPQDTQYF. In DNA form, the CDR3 reads TGTGCCAGCAGTCCGGGTGAGGGCCTACCACAAGATACGCAGTATTTT.

This clone was seen a single time. This chain uses TRBV4-3 with TRBJ2-2, with 7 positions matching TRBD2. The CDR3 is 16 amino acids. With V trimmed by 3 bases and J by 0 bases, 4 bases remained unmatched. Germline CDR1 and CDR2: LGHNA and YSLEER. The CDR3 nucleotides read TGCGCCAGCAGCCATCGGGAGGCACCGAACACCGGGGAGCTGTTTTTT. It is translated as CASSHREAPNTGELFF.

A remark on this clone: The same CDR3 also results from other DNA sequences found in this sample. V is TRBV12-5 and J is TRBJ2-5, with a weak D call TRBD2 (5 bases). The germline V gene encodes CDR1 LGHNT and CDR2 FRNRAP. This CDR3 is built from 12 residues. Between the trimmed V and J ends, which lost 7 bases and 4 bases, there was a span of 10 bases. This CDR3 reads CASVGVGETQYF. The CDR3 coding sequence is TGTGCTAGTGTCGGGGTGGGAGAGACCCAGTACTTC.

The chain carries TRBV6-5 and TRBJ2-7; D might be TRBD2 (5 bases). Germline values: CDR1 MNHEY, CDR2 SVGAGI. The length of the CDR3 is 14 residues. Trimming pared 4 bases from V and 0 bases from J, leaving 10 bases between. The CDR3 loop reads CASSLYAGSYEQYF. The DNA for the CDR3 is TGTGCCAGCAGTTTGTACGCGGGCTCCTACGAGCAGTACTTC.

V is TRBV2 and J is TRBJ2-2, with 8 bases aligning to TRBD1. CDR1 and CDR2 from the germline V gene are SNHLY and FYNNEI. The trim removed 9 bases at V and 4 bases at J, leaving 13 bases unmatched. The CDR3 has 16 amino acids. CDR3: CASGVGRGLGTGELFF. CDR3 DNA: TGTGCCAGTGGTGTAGGCAGGGGGCTGGGCACCGGGGAGCTGTTTTTT.

The chain uses TRBV28 and TRBJ2-3, with D perhaps TRBD1 (5 bases). This CDR3 region has 15 residues. The germline V gene encodes CDR1 MDHEN and CDR2 SYDVKM. The V end lost 1 base, the J end lost 1 base, and 9 bases lay between the germline ends. CDR3 nucleotide sequence: TGTGCCAGCAGTTTATATTCACAGGGCACAGATACGCAGTATTTT. Its protein is CASSLYSQGTDTQYF.

A note on this clone: Other DNA sequences in this sample translate to the same CDR3. V gene TRBV18 combines with J gene TRBJ1-1; D is unresolved. Germline loops: CDR1 KGHSH, CDR2 LQKENI. V was trimmed by 3 bases and J by 0 bases, leaving 8 bases between them. The CDR3 length is 14 residues. The CDR3 loop reads CASSPAGLNTEAFF. CDR3 bases: TGTGCCAGCTCACCCGCGGGGTTGAACACTGAAGCTTTCTTT.

The chain joins TRBV5-1 to TRBJ2-1; 7 bases match TRBD2. Germline loops: CDR1 SGHRS, CDR2 YFSETQ. The CDR3 loop spans 16 amino acids. After removal of 4 bases from V and 4 bases from J, the junction contained 11 bases not matched to a gene. As DNA, the CDR3 is TGCGCCAGCAGCCCCGCGGGCGGGAGACCTTACAATGAGCAGTTCTTC. The encoded protein is CASSPAGGRPYNEQFF. Complete variable domain (other parts from reference TRBV5-1 and TRBJ2-1): KAGVTQTPRYLIKTRGQQVTLSCSPISGHRSVSWYQQTPGQGLQFLFEYFSETQRNKGNFPGRFSGRQFSNSRSEMNVSTLELGDSALYLCASSPAGGRPYNEQFFGPGTRLTVL.

The chain uses TRBV7-2 and TRBJ1-1; 7 nucleotides match TRBD1. The germline gives CDR1 SGHTA, CDR2 FQGNSA. Losses at the gene ends were 6 bases for V and 8 bases for J; bases not matched to a gene: 12. There are 14 residues in the CDR3. In DNA, the CDR3 is TGTGCCAGCAGGTACCGGTTGGAGGGGGCGGAAGCTTTCTTT. Translated, it gives CASRYRLEGAEAFF.

The chain joins TRBV7-3 to TRBJ2-2; D gene uncertain. Trimming took off 1 base at V and 6 bases at J, with 9 bases between the two ends. Germline V gene sequence: CDR1 SGHTA, CDR2 FQGTGA. There are 14 residues in the CDR3. CDR3 DNA: TGTGCCAGCAGCTTAAATGTTAGGCCCGGGGAGCTGTTTTTT. Its translation is CASSLNVRPGELFF.

A single count supports this clone. Other nucleotide sequences in the sample specify the same CDR3. The chain joins TRBV5-4 to TRBJ1-1; the D gene is possibly TRBD1 (5 bases). Looked up from germline, CDR1 is SGHNT and CDR2 is YYREEE (reference sequence). The CDR3 spans 14 residues. Trimming stripped 5 bases from V and 0 bases from J, with 11 bases between. CDR3 amino acids: CASRETGLNTEAFF. In DNA form, the CDR3 reads TGTGCCAGCAGAGAAACGGGACTGAACACTGAAGCTTTCTTT.

There are a few counts of this clone. In the same sample, other DNA sequences code for this CDR3. This rearrangement joins TRBV5-1 to TRBJ1-5; D is unresolved. Germline CDR1 and CDR2: SGHRS and YFSETQ. Trimming left V 0 bases short and J 5 bases short, with 6 bases between. The length of the CDR3 is 13 residues. The CDR3 DNA follows: TGCGCCAGCAGCTTGGAAGGACATCAGCCCCAGCATTTT. Amino acids: CASSLEGHQPQHF.

The chain uses TRBV5-8 and TRBJ2-2; D may be TRBD1 or TRBD2 (6 bases each). Trimming removed 7 bases at V and 5 bases at J, with 21 bases between. The germline V gene has CDR1 SGHTS and CDR2 YDEGEE. The CDR3 contains 16 residues. CDR3 nucleotides: TGTGCCAGCCGAAAGGGGGGTCCATATACTACCGGGGAGCTGTTTTTT. This codes for CASRKGGPYTTGELFF.

Comments on this clone: In the same sample, other DNA sequences code for this CDR3. This sequence joins TRBV5-6 and TRBJ2-7; maybe TRBD2 (6 bases). Germline V CDR1 and CDR2: SGHDT, YYEEEE. V was pared by 4 bases and J by 0 bases, with 8 bases between. This CDR3 comprises 13 residues. CDR3 region: CASSRGSSYEQYF. The CDR3 bases are TGTGCCAGCAGCCGGGGGTCCTCCTACGAGCAGTACTTC.

This chain links TRBV10-1 with TRBJ2-3; weak D call: TRBD2 (5 bases). V lost 10 bases to trimming and J lost 6 bases, with 23 bases between them. The CDR3 loop spans 15 amino acids. Per germline, CDR1 WNHNN and CDR2 SYGVQD (reference sequence). This CDR3 is CATSSLASRGDTQYF. The CDR3 bases are TGCGCCACCTCCTCCCTGGCCTCACGAGGGGATACGCAGTATTTT.

The chain has TRBV30 and TRBJ2-2; TRBD2 agrees at 12 bases. V lost 4 bases and J lost 6; bases outside the gene matches: 3. The CDR3 extends over 14 amino acids. Germline V gives CDR1 GTSNPN, CDR2 SVGIG (reference sequence). The CDR3 sequence: CAWTSSGRAGELFF. CDR3 nucleotide sequence: TGTGCCTGGACCTCTAGCGGGAGGGCCGGGGAGCTGTTTTTT.

The chain recombines TRBV5-4 with TRBJ2-2; 9 positions agree with TRBD2. The CDR3 is 16 residues long. Germline V lookup: CDR1 SGHNT, CDR2 YYREEE (reference sequence). The V segment lost 4 bases and the J segment 7 bases; nucleotides outside the gene matches: 11. The CDR3 DNA reads TGTGCCAGCAGCCAGGGGGGACTAGCCGAGGGCGGGGAGCTGTTTTTT. Its translation is CASSQGGLAEGGELFF.

The chain carries TRBV19 and TRBJ2-1; D is unresolved. V was cut by 5 bases and J by 1 base, with 9 bases left in between. There are 14 residues in the CDR3. Germline V gives CDR1 LNHDA, CDR2 SQIVND (reference sequence). CDR3 in amino acids: CASSSLSSYNEQFF. The CDR3 bases are TGTGCCAGTAGTTCGCTCTCATCCTACAATGAGCAGTTCTTC.

This chain connects TRBV18 to TRBJ1-1, with D hard to call. The CDR3 has 16 residues. Between the trimmed V and J ends, which lost 5 bases and 1 base, there was a span of 17 bases. The germline V gene encodes CDR1 KGHSH and CDR2 LQKENI. Here the CDR3 reads CASSNLPGRTNTEAFF. The CDR3 DNA sequence: TGTGCCAGCTCAAACCTTCCGGGGAGGACGAACACTGAAGCTTTCTTT.